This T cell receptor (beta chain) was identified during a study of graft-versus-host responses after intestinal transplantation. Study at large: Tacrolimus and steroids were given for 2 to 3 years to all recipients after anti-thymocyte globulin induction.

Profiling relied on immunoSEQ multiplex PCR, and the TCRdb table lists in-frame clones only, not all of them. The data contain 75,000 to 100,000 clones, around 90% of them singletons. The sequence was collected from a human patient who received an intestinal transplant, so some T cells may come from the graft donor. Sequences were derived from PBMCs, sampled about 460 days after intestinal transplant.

The CDR3 DNA is TGTGCCAGCAGCTTATCGGGTTTTTTGGGAGAGCAGTACTTC. Protein: CASSLSGFLGEQYF. This sequence joins TRBV7-3 and TRBJ2-7; D remains unclear. Germline CDR1 is SGHTA and CDR2 is FQGTGA. CDR3 length: 14 residues. The V and J ends lost 2 bases and 7 bases respectively, with 15 bases between them. Combining the CDR3 with reference TRBV7-3 and TRBJ2-7 gives the whole variable domain GAGVSQTPSNKVTEKGKYVELRCDPISGHTALYWYRQSLGQGPEFLIYFQGTGAADDSGLPNDRFFAVRPEGSVSTLKIQRTERGDSAVYLCASSLSGFLGEQYFGPGTRLTVT.